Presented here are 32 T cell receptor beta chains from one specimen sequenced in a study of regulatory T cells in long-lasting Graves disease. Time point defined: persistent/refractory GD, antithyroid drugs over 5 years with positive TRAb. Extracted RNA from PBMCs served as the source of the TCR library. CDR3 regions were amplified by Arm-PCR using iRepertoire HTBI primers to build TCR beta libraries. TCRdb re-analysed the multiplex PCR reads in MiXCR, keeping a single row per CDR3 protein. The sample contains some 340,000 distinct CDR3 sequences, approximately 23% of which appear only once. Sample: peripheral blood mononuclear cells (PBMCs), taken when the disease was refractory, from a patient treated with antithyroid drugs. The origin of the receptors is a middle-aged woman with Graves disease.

As DNA, the CDR3 is TGTGCCAGCAGCCCCGGGACTAGCGGGACCGGGGAGCTGTTTTTT. Residues: CASSPGTSGTGELFF. The chain links TRBV7-3 to TRBJ2-2, with 12 nucleotides matching TRBD2. The CDR3 contains 15 residues. CDR1 and CDR2 from the germline V gene are SGHTA and FQGTGA. V lost 5 bases, J lost 5 bases, and 3 bases stayed unmatched.

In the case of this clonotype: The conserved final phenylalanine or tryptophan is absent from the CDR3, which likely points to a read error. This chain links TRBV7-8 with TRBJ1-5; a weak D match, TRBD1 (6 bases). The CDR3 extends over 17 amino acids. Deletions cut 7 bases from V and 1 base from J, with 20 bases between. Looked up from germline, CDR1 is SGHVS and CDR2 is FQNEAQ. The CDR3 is CASTPRGGAESNQPQHL. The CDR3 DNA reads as TGTGCCAGCACACCGCGGGGGGGGGCGGAGAGCAATCAGCCCCAGCATCTT.

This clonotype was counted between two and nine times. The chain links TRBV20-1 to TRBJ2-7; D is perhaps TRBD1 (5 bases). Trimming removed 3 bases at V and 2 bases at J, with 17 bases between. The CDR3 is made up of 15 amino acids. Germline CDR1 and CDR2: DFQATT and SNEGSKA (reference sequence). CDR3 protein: CSASAAYRLAYEQYF. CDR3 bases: TGCAGTGCTAGCGCAGCCTACAGGCTCGCCTACGAGCAGTACTTC.

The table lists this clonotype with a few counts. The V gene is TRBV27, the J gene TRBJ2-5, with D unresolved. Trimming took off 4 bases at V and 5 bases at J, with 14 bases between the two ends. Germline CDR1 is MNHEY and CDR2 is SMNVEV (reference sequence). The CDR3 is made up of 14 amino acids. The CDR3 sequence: CASSSGAQRETQYF. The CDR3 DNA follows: TGTGCCAGCAGTTCGGGCGCACAGAGGGAGACCCAGTACTTC.

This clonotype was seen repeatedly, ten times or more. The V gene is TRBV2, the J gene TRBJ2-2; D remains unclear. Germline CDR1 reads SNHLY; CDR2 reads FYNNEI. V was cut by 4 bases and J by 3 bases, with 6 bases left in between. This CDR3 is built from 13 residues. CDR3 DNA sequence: TGTGCCAGCAGTGTTCTGGACACCGGGGAGCTGTTTTTT. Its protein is CASSVLDTGELFF. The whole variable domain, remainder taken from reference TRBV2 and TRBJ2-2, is EPEVTQTPSHQVTQMGQEVILRCVPISNHLYFYWYRQILGQKVEFLVSFYNNEISEKSEIFDDQFSVERPDGSNFTLKIRSTKLEDSAMYFCASSVLDTGELFFGEGSRLTVL.

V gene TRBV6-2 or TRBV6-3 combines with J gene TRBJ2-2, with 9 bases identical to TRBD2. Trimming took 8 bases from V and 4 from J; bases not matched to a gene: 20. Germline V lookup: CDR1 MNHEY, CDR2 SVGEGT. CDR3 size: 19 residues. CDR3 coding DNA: TGTGCCAGCCAACCACTGGCTAGCGGGATATTCGCGATCACCGGGGAGCTGTTTTTT. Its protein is CASQPLASGIFAITGELFF.

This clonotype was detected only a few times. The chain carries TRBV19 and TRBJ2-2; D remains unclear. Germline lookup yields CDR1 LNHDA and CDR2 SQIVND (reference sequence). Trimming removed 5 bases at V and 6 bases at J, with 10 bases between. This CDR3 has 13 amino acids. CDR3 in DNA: TGTGCCAGTAGTTATGGACGGGCCGGGGAGCTGTTTTTT. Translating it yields CASSYGRAGELFF.

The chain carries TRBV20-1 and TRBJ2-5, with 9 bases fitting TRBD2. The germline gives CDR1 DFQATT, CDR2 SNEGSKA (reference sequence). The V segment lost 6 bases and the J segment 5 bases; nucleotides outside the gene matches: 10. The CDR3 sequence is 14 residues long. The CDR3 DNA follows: TGCAGTGCCCGTCCTTTAGCGGGAGTTGAGACCCAGTACTTC. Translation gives CSARPLAGVETQYF.

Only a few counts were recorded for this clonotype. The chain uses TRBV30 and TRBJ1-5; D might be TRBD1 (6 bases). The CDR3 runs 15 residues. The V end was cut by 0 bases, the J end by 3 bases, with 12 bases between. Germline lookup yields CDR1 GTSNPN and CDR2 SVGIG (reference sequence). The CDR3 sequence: CAWSVGGGNNQPQHF. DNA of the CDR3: TGTGCCTGGAGTGTTGGAGGGGGGAACAATCAGCCCCAGCATTTT.

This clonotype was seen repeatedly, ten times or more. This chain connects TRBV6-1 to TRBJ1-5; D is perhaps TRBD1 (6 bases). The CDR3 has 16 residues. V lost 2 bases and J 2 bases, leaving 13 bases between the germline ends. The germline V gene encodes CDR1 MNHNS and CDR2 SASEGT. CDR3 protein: CASSELGGSGNQPQHF. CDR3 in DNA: TGTGCCAGCAGTGAATTGGGGGGCTCGGGCAATCAGCCCCAGCATTTT.

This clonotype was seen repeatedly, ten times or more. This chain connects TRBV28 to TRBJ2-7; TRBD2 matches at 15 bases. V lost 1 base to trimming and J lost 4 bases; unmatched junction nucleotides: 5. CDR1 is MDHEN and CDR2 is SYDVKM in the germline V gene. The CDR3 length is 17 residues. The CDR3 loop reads CASSLSGTSGRRYEQYF. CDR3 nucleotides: TGTGCCAGCAGTTTATCGGGGACTAGCGGGAGGAGGTACGAGCAGTACTTC. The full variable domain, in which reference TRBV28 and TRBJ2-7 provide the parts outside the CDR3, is DVKVTQSSRYLVKRTGEKVFLECVQDMDHENMFWYRQDPGLGLRLIYFSYDVKMKEKGDIPEGYSVSREKKERFSLILESASTNQTSMYLCASSLSGTSGRRYEQYFGPGTRLTVT.

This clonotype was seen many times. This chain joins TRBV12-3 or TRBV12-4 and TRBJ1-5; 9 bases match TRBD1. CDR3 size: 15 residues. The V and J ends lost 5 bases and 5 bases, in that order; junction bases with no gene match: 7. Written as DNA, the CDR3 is TGTGCCAGCAGTCTGGACAGGGGATATGATCAGCCCCAGCATTTT. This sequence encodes CASSLDRGYDQPQHF.

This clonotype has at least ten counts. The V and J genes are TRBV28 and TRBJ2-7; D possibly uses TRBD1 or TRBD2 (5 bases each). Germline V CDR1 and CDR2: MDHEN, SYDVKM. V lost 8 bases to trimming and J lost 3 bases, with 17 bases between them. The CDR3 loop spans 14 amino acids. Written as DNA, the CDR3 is TGTGCCAGCGGGCCAACCCGGGACGACTACGAGCAGTACTTC. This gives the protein CASGPTRDDYEQYF.

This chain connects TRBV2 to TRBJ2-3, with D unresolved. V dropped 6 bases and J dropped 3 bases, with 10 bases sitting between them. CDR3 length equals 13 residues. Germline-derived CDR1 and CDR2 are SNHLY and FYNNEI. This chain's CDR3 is CASRLSWTDTQYF. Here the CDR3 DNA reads TGTGCCAGCAGGTTGAGTTGGACAGATACGCAGTATTTT.

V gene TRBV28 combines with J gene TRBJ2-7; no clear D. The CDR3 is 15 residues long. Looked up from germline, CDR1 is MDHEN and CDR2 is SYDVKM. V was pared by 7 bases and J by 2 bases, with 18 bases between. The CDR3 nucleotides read TGTGCCAGCACCTCCCCAGCAGTTTCCACCTACGAGCAGTACTTC. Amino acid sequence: CASTSPAVSTYEQYF.

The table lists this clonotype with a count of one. CDR3: CASSYGGRVFQETQYF. The DNA of the CDR3 is TGCGCCAGCAGCTATGGGGGCAGGGTGTTCCAAGAGACCCAGTACTTC. V is TRBV5-1 and J is TRBJ2-5; weak D call: TRBD1 (6 bases). CDR3 size: 16 residues. Germline V gene lookup returns CDR1 SGHRS and CDR2 YFSETQ. The V and J ends lost 3 bases and 1 base respectively, with 16 bases between them.

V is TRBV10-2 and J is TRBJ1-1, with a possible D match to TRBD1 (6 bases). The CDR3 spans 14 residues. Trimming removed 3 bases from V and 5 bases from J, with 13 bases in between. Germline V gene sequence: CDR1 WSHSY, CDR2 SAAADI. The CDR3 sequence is CASSEEQGGTEAFF. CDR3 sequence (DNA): TGCGCCAGCAGTGAAGAACAGGGAGGTACTGAAGCTTTCTTT.

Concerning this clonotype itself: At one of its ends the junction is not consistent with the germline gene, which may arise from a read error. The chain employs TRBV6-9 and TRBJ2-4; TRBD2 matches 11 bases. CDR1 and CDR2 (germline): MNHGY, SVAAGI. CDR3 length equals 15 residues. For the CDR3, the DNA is TGTGCCAGCAGTTACGTTAGCGGGAGGGTAGGTGAGCAGCTCTTC. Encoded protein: CASSYVSGRVGEQLF.

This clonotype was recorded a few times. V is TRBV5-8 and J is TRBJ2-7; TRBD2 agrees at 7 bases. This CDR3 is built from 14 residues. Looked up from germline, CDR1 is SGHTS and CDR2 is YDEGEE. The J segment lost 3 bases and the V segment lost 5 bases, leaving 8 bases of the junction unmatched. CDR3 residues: CASSWDYINYEQYF. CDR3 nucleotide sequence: TGTGCCAGCAGTTGGGACTATATCAACTACGAGCAGTACTTC. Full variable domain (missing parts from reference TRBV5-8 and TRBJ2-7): EAGVTQSPTHLIKTRGQQATLRCSPISGHTSVYWYQQALGLGLQFLLWYDEGEERNRGNFPPRFSGRQFPNYSSELNVNALELEDSALYLCASSWDYINYEQYFGPGTRLTVT.

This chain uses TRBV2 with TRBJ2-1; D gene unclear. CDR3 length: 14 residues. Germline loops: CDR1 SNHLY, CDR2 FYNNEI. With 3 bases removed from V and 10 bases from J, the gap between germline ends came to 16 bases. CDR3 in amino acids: CASSDLPRLPEQFF. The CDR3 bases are TGTGCCAGCAGTGATCTCCCCCGGCTACCGGAGCAGTTCTTC.

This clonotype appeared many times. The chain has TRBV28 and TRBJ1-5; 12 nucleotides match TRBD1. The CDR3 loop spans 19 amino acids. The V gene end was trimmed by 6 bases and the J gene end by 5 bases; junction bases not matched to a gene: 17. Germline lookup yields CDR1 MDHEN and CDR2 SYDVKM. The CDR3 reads CASRLTPGQGAQAYQPQHF. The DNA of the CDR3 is TGTGCCAGCAGACTAACCCCGGGACAGGGGGCGCAAGCCTATCAGCCCCAGCATTTT. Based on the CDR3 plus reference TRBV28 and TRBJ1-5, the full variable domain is DVKVTQSSRYLVKRTGEKVFLECVQDMDHENMFWYRQDPGLGLRLIYFSYDVKMKEKGDIPEGYSVSREKKERFSLILESASTNQTSMYLCASRLTPGQGAQAYQPQHFGDGTRLSIL.

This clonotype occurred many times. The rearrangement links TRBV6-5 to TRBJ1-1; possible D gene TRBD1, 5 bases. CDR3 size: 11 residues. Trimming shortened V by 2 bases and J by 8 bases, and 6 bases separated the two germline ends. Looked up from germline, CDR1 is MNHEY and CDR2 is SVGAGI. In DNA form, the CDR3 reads TGTGCCAGCAGTTACGCAGGGGAAGCTTTCTTT. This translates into CASSYAGEAFF.

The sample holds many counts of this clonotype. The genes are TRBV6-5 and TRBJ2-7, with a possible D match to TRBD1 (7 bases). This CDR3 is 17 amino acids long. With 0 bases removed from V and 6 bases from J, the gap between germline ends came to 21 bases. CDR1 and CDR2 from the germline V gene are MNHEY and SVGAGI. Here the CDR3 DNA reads TGTGCCAGCAGTTACTCGAGGAGGAGGGGGCCGTTAAGCGAGCAGTACTTC. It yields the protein CASSYSRRRGPLSEQYF.

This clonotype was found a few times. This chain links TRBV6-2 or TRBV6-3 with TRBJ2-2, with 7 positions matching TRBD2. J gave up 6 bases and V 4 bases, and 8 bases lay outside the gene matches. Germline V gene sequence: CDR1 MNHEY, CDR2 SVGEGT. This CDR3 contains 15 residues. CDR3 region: CASSFRDYGAGELFF. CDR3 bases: TGTGCCAGCAGTTTCCGGGACTACGGGGCCGGGGAGCTGTTTTTT.

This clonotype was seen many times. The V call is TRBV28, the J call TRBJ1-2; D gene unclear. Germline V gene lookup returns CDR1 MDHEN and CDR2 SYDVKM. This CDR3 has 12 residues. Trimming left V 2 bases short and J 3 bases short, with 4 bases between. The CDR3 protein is CASSLQDYGYTF. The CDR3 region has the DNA TGTGCCAGCAGTTTACAAGACTATGGCTACACCTTC.

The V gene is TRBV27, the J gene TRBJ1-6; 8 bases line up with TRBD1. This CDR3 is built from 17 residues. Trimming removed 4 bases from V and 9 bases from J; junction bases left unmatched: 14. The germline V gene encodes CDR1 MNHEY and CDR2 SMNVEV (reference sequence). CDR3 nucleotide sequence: TGTGCCAGCAGTTCCTCCCGGGACAGGTGGAAAGGTTCACCCCTCCACTTT. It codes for CASSSSRDRWKGSPLHF.

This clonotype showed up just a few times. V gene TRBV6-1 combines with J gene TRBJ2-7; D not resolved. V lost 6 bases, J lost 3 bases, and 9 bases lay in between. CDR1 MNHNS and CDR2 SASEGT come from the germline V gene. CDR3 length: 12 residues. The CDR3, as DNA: TGTGCCAGCAGCGATTTCCACTACGAGCAGTACTTC. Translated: CASSDFHYEQYF.

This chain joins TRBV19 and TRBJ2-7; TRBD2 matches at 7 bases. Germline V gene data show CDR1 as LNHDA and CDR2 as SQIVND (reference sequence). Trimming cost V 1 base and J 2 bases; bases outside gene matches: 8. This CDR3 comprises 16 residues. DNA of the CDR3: TGTGCCAGTAGTATAGTCGGCGGGAGAGGTCCCTACGAGCAGTACTTC. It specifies CASSIVGGRGPYEQYF.

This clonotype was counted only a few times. The CDR3 DNA follows: TGTGCCAGCAGCCCGTCCTCCGGGACCCTTATAGAGACCCAGTACTTC. This codes for CASSPSSGTLIETQYF. This sequence joins TRBV7-9 and TRBJ2-5, with D perhaps assigned TRBD1 or TRBD2 (5 bases each). The V end was cut by 5 bases, the J end by 4 bases, with 20 bases between. The CDR3 is 16 amino acids. The V gene's germline CDR1 is SEHNR and CDR2 FQNEAQ (reference sequence).

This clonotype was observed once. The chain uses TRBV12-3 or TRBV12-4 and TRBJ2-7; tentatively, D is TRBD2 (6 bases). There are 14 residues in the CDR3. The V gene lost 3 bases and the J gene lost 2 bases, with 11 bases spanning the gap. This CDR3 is CASSFQTSPYEQYF. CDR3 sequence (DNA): TGTGCCAGCAGTTTTCAGACTAGTCCCTACGAGCAGTACTTC.

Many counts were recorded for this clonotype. The CDR3 sequence: CASSQLRDAQPQHF. For the CDR3, the DNA is TGTGCCAGCAGTCAACTCCGGGACGCTCAGCCCCAGCATTTT. The rearrangement joins TRBV28 to TRBJ1-5, with D perhaps matching TRBD1 (5 bases). V gave up 5 bases and J gave up 6 bases, with 14 bases separating them. The germline gives CDR1 MDHEN, CDR2 SYDVKM. The CDR3 runs to 14 residues.

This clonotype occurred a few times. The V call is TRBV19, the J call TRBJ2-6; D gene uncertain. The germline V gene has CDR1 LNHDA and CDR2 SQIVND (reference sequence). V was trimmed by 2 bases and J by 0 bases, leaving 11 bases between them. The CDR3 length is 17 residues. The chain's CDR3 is CASSIRPARSGANVLTF. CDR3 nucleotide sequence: TGTGCCAGTAGTATACGTCCAGCTCGCTCTGGGGCCAACGTCCTGACTTTC.